These 13 T cell receptor beta chains originate from one sample sequenced in a study of identical twins. TCRdb ran MiXCR on the 5' RACE reads and lists one entry per CDR3 protein. The sample holds about 240,000 distinct CDR3 sequences, roughly a tenth seen once. The sequencing sample was made of memory T cells sorted from blood. The receptors here all came from a man in his fifties in good health.

This clonotype was detected only a few times. The CDR3 bases are TGTGCCAGCAGCGGGACAGGTTCTAACTATGGCTACACCTTC. Residues: CASSGTGSNYGYTF. The V call is TRBV7-2, the J call TRBJ1-2; 8 bases map to TRBD1. V lost 5 bases, J lost 0 bases, and 2 bases stayed unmatched. CDR1 is SGHTA, CDR2 FQGNSA, per germline. This CDR3 has 14 amino acids.

This clonotype was seen at least ten times. The V call is TRBV12-3 or TRBV12-4, the J call TRBJ2-7; 10 nucleotides agree with TRBD1. V dropped 7 bases and J dropped 2; count of bases not matched to a gene: 5. The CDR3 has 14 amino acids. Here the CDR3 reads CASNGQGVTYEQYF. The CDR3 DNA is TGTGCCAGCAACGGACAGGGGGTAACCTACGAGCAGTACTTC.

Ten or more counts support this clonotype. This chain connects TRBV2 to TRBJ2-3, with TRBD2 matching over 11 bases. V was clipped by 1 base and J by 0 bases; unmatched bases: 12. This CDR3 region has 20 residues. Per germline, CDR1 SNHLY and CDR2 FYNNEI. CDR3 coding DNA: TGTGCCAGCAGTGAAGGACATGACTCGAGGACTAGCGGGAGCACAGATACGCAGTATTTT. It yields the protein CASSEGHDSRTSGSTDTQYF.

The chain carries TRBV18 and TRBJ2-3; 7 positions agree with TRBD2. V dropped 2 bases and J dropped 6; count of bases not matched to a gene: 14. Germline CDR1 is KGHSH and CDR2 is LQKENI. This CDR3 is 17 amino acids long. This chain's CDR3 is CASSPGLLAGVPDTQYF. CDR3 sequence (DNA): TGTGCCAGCTCACCAGGACTCCTTGCGGGAGTCCCGGATACGCAGTATTTT.

This clonotype was recorded many times. The genes are TRBV9 and TRBJ2-1; TRBD2 is a possible D gene (6 bases). The CDR3 extends over 15 amino acids. The germline V gene has CDR1 SGDLS and CDR2 YYNGEE. V was shortened by 3 bases and J by 4 bases, with 14 bases between the two germline ends. CDR3 amino acids: CASSATGTFYNEQFF. In nucleotides, the CDR3 is TGTGCCAGCAGCGCCACCGGGACTTTTTACAATGAGCAGTTCTTC. Combining the CDR3 with reference TRBV9 and TRBJ2-1 gives the whole variable domain DSGVTQTPKHLITATGQRVTLRCSPRSGDLSVYWYQQSLDQGLQFLIQYYNGEERAKGNILERFSAQQFPDLHSELNLSSLELGDSALYFCASSATGTFYNEQFFGPGTRLTVL.

Ten or more counts support this clonotype. CDR3 DNA: TGTGCCAGCAGTTTGGAAGGTAGCTCCTACGAGCAGTACTTC. This sequence encodes CASSLEGSSYEQYF. The rearrangement uses TRBV12-3 or TRBV12-4 and TRBJ2-7; D is unresolved. Trimming removed 3 bases from V and 0 bases from J, with 9 bases in between. CDR3 size: 14 residues.

This clonotype was seen at least ten times. V usage is TRBV19 and J usage is TRBJ2-4; 8 bases match TRBD1. The ends lost 4 bases at V and 9 bases at J; junction bases unmatched: 8. There are 14 residues in the CDR3. CDR1 LNHDA and CDR2 SQIVND come from the germline V gene (reference sequence). The CDR3 DNA follows: TGTGCCAGTAGTAGGGGACAGGTCTCAGCCATTCAGTACTTC. Protein: CASSRGQVSAIQYF.

This chain connects TRBV11-2 to TRBJ2-7; D possibly corresponds to TRBD1 (5 bases). The CDR3 consists of 13 residues. Between the trimmed V and J ends, which lost 3 bases and 6 bases, there was a span of 12 bases. Per the germline V gene, CDR1 is SGHAT and CDR2 is FQNNGV. CDR3 sequence: CASSLVPGSEQYF. The CDR3 nucleotides read TGTGCCAGCAGCTTGGTTCCAGGGTCCGAGCAGTACTTC.

In the case of this clonotype: One end of the junction fails to match germline, which may point to a read error. The chain uses TRBV11-2 and TRBJ1-2; 11 bases are shared with TRBD1. From germline, CDR1 is SGHAT and CDR2 FQNNGV. This CDR3 is 18 amino acids long. CDR3 loop: CASSLRPSDRGHAYGYAF. Written as DNA, the CDR3 is TGTGCCAGCAGCTTACGTCCCTCGGACAGGGGGCATGCCTATGGCTACGCCTTC.

This clonotype was counted ten times or more. The chain carries TRBV27 and TRBJ1-4; no definite D call. CDR3 size: 14 residues. CDR1 and CDR2 (germline): MNHEY, SMNVEV (reference sequence). V dropped 5 bases and J dropped 0 bases, with 7 bases sitting between them. The CDR3 DNA follows: TGTGCCAGCAGTCCCGGGTCAACTAATGAAAAACTGTTTTTT. Protein: CASSPGSTNEKLFF. Full variable domain (rest looked up from reference TRBV27 and TRBJ1-4): EAQVTQNPRYLITVTGKKLTVTCSQNMNHEYMSWYRQDPGLGLRQIYYSMNVEVTDKGDVPEGYKVSRKEKRNFPLILESPSPNQTSLYFCASSPGSTNEKLFFGSGTQLSVL.

The rearrangement joins TRBV20-1 to TRBJ1-4; maybe TRBD1 (6 bases). The CDR3 consists of 14 residues. V lost 3 bases to trimming and J lost 5 bases, with 13 bases between them. Germline CDR1 reads DFQATT; CDR2 reads SNEGSKA (reference sequence). CDR3 sequence (DNA): TGCAGTGCTAGCGGGGGGGCCCTAAATGAAAAACTGTTTTTT. Translated: CSASGGALNEKLFF.

This clonotype came up a few times. The chain couples TRBV4-1 to TRBJ1-6, with D possibly TRBD1 on 5 matching bases. Between the trimmed V and J ends, which lost 1 base and 8 bases, there was a span of 21 bases. CDR1 is MGHRA and CDR2 is YSYEKL in the germline V gene. This CDR3 region has 18 residues. CDR3 loop: CASSQGATGADYYSPLHF. CDR3 DNA sequence: TGCGCCAGCAGCCAAGGCGCAACTGGGGCCGACTACTATTCACCCCTCCACTTT.

This clonotype was found many times. This rearrangement joins TRBV9 to TRBJ2-3; maybe TRBD2 (5 bases). The CDR3 is 16 residues long. Germline V gene lookup returns CDR1 SGDLS and CDR2 YYNGEE. V was shortened by 3 bases and J by 2 bases, with 16 bases between the two germline ends. The CDR3 DNA is TGTGCCAGCAGCGCCTCGGACCGGAGGACCACAGATACGCAGTATTTT. Translated, it gives CASSASDRRTTDTQYF.